This T cell receptor (beta chain) appears in the sequencing data of a study of early T cells in non-severe SARS-CoV-2 infection. Individually, cDNA molecules had unique molecular identifiers attached to them. TCRdb recomputed calls from the 5' RACE reads with MiXCR, one row per CDR3 protein. The table lists 55,000 to 75,000 distinct CDR3 sequences, over 8% of them singletons. The ends were cut back, 2 bases at V and 3 bases at J, with 5 bases in the middle. CDR3 length: 13 amino acids. Germline V CDR1 and CDR2: MDHEN, SYDVKM. The source was whole blood, collected at baseline. This TCR was recovered from an adult who was a healthcare worker with PCR-confirmed SARS-CoV-2 infection or an uninfected control (not recorded which). The chain recombines TRBV28 with TRBJ1-5, with D uncertain. The CDR3 bases are TGTGCCAGCAGTTTAAACCTCAATCAGCCCCAGCATTTT. This encodes CASSLNLNQPQHF.